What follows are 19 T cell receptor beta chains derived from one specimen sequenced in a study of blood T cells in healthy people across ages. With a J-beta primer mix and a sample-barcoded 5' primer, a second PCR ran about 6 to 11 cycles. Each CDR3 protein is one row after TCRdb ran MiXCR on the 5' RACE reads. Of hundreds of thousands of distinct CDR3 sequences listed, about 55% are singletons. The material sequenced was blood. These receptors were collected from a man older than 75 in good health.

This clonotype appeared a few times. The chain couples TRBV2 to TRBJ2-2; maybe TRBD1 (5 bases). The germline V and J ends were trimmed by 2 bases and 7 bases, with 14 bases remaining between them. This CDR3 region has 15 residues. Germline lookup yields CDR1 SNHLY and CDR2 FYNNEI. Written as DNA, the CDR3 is TGTGCCAGCAGTGAAACCCGCCCCCAGGGCGGGGAGCTGTTTTTT. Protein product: CASSETRPQGGELFF.

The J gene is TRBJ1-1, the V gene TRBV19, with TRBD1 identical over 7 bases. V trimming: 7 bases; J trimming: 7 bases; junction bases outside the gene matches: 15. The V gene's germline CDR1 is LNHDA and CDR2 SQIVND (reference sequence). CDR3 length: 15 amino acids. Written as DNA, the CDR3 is TGTGCCAGTATTCCTCGACAGGGAAAATGGAATGAAGCTTTCTTT. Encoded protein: CASIPRQGKWNEAFF.

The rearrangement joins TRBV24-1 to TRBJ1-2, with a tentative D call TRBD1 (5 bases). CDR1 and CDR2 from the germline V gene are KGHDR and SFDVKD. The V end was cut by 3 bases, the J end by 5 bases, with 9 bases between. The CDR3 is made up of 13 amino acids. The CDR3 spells CATSDPGEYGYTF. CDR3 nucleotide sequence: TGTGCCACCAGTGATCCGGGGGAATATGGCTACACCTTC.

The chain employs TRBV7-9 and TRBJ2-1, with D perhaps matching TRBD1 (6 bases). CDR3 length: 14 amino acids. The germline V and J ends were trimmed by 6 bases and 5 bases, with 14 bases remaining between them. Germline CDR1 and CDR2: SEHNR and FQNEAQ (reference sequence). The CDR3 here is CASSFGQPHNEQFF. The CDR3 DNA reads TGTGCCAGCAGTTTCGGACAGCCCCACAATGAGCAGTTCTTC.

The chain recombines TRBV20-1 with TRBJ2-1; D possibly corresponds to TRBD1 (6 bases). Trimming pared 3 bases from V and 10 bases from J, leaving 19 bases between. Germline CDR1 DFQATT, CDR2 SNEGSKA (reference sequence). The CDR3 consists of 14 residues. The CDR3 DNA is TGCAGTGCTAGGGACAGTTCCATTGGCTACGAGCAGTTCTTC. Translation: CSARDSSIGYEQFF.

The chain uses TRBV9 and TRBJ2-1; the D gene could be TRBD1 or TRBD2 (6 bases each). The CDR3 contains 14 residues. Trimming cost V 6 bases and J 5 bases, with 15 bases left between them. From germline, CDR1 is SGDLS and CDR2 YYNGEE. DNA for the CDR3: TGTGCCAGCAACTTGGGGGGCCCCGACAATGAGCAGTTCTTC. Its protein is CASNLGGPDNEQFF.

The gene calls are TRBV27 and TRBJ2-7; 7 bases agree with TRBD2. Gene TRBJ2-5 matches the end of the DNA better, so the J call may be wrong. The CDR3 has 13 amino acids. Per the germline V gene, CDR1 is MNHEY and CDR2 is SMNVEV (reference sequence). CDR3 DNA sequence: TGTGCCAGCAGCGGGCGGGAGTCGGAGACCCAGTACTTC. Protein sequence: CASSGRESETQYF.

The DNA for the CDR3 is TGCGCCAGCGGACAACAGGGGCGGAGGGACATTCAGTACTTC. Protein product: CASGQQGRRDIQYF. The chain uses TRBV5-1 and TRBJ2-4, with D maybe TRBD1 (7 bases). Germline CDR1 SGHRS, CDR2 YFSETQ. The CDR3 consists of 14 residues. With 7 bases removed from V and 8 bases from J, the gap between germline ends came to 19 bases. Full variable domain (remainder filled in from reference TRBV5-1 and TRBJ2-4): KAGVTQTPRYLIKTRGQQVTLSCSPISGHRSVSWYQQTPGQGLQFLFEYFSETQRNKGNFPGRFSGRQFSNSRSEMNVSTLELGDSALYLCASGQQGRRDIQYFGAGTRLSVL.

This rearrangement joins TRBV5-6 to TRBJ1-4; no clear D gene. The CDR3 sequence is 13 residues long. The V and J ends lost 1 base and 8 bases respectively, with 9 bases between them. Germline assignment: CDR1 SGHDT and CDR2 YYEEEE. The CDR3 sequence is CASSLILEEKLFF. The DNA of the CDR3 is TGTGCCAGCAGCTTGATTCTGGAGGAAAAACTGTTTTTT.

CDR3 nucleotide sequence: TGTGCCAGCAGTTACGGGACCGACAGGGCAACTGAAGCTTTCTTT. As protein: CASSYGTDRATEAFF. The chain couples TRBV6-2 or TRBV6-3 to TRBJ1-1; 7 nucleotides match TRBD1. Germline CDR1 reads MNHEY; CDR2 reads SVGEGT. With 2 bases clipped from V and 5 bases from J, the junction kept 8 bases outside the gene matches. CDR3 length equals 15 residues.

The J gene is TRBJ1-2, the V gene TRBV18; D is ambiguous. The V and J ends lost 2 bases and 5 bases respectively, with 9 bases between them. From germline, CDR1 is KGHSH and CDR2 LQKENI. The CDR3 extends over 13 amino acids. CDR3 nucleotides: TGTGCCAGCTCACCAGTAACGGAATATGGCTACACCTTC. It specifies CASSPVTEYGYTF. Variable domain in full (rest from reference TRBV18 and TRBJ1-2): NAGVMQNPRHLVRRRGQEARLRCSPMKGHSHVYWYRQLPEEGLKFMVYLQKENIIDESGMPKERFSAEFPKEGPSILRIQQVVRGDSAAYFCASSPVTEYGYTFGSGTRLTVV.

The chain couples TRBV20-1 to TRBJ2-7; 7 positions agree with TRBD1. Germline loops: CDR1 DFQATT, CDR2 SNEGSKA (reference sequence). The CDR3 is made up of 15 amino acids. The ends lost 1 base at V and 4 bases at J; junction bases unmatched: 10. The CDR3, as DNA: TGCAGTGCTAGAGGCCCAAGGGGGCTAGGGTACGAGCAGTACTTC. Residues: CSARGPRGLGYEQYF.

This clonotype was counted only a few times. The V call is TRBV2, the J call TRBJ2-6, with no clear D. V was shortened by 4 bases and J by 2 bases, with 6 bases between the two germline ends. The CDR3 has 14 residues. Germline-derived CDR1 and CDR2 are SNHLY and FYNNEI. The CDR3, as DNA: TGTGCCAGCAGTGGGGGTCCTGGGGCCAACGTCCTGACTTTC. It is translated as CASSGGPGANVLTF. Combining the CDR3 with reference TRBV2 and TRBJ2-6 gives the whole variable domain EPEVTQTPSHQVTQMGQEVILRCVPISNHLYFYWYRQILGQKVEFLVSFYNNEISEKSEIFDDQFSVERPDGSNFTLKIRSTKLEDSAMYFCASSGGPGANVLTFGAGSRLTVL.

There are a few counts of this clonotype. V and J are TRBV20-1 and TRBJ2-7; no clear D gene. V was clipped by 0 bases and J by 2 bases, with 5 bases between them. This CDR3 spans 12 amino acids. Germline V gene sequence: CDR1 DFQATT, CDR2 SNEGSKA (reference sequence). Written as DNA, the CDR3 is TGCAGTGCTAGAGATCAGACCTACGAGCAGTACTTC. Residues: CSARDQTYEQYF.

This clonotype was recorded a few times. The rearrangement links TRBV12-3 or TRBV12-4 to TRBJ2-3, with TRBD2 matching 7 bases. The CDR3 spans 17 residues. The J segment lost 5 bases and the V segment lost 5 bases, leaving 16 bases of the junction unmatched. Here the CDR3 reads CASSPLGLAVWGDTQYF. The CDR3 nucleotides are TGTGCCAGCAGTCCTCTGGGGCTAGCGGTCTGGGGAGATACGCAGTATTTT.

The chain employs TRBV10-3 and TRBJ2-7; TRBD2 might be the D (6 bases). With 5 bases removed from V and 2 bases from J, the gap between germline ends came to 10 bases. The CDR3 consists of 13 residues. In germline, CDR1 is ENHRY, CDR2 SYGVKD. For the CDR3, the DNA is TGTGCCATCAGTATAGCGGATGCCTACGAGCAGTACTTC. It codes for CAISIADAYEQYF.

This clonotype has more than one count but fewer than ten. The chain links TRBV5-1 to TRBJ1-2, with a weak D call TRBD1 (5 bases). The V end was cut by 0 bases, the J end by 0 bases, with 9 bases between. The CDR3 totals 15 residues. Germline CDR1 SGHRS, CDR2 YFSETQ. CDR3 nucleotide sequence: TGCGCCAGCAGCTTGGACAGGACTTCTAACTATGGCTACACCTTC. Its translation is CASSLDRTSNYGYTF.

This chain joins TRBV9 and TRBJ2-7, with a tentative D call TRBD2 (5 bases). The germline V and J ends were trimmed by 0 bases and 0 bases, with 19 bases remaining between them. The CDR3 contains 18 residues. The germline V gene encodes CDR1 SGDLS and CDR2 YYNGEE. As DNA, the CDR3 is TGTGCCAGCAGCGTAGGGGCAACAGTGACCGGGGACTCCTACGAGCAGTACTTC. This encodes CASSVGATVTGDSYEQYF.

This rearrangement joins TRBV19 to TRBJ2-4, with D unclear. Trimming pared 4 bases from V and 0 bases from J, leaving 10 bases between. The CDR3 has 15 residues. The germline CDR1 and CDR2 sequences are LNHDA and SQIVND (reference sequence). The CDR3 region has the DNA TGTGCCAGTAGTAGTACGCCTGTAGCCAAAAACATTCAGTACTTC. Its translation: CASSSTPVAKNIQYF.